This is a list of T cell receptor beta chains from one sample in a study of T cell clonotyping in hematopoietic cell transplantation. Only in-frame clones appear in the TCRdb table, and some are missing; sequencing was by immunoSEQ multiplex PCR. The profile shows 10,000 to 15,000 clones, about half of them singletons. Material: peripheral blood mononuclear cells. Source of these receptors: a man aged 50 or older in good health. Some clones in this sample may be carry-over from other donors' samples. Both conserved end residues are trimmed from each CDR3.

12	TRBV4-3	ASSQTTGDGEQY
12	TRBV7-9	ASSLKGGRWEAF
12	TRBV9	ATAPSLMNTEAF
12	TRBV4-3	ASSLRQGAYEQY
13	TRBV27	ASSSGQGGYQPQH
12	TRBV29-1	SVGGLFSTDTQY
14	TRBV21-1	ASSKAPGQGADEQY
11	TRBV30	AWSAGDNSPLH
14	TRBV14	ASSQDGLAGVWEQY
12	TRBV14	ASSRQTMNTEAF